This passage covers 2 T cell receptor beta chains from one sample sequenced in a study of cytomegalovirus exposure and HLA in healthy donors. Use of 60 Vbeta and 13 Jbeta primers characterized the PCR. Assay used: immunoSEQ multiplex PCR; TCRdb lists only in-frame clones, some missing. The sample has tens of thousands of clones; 70% to 75% are singletons. The sequencing input was PBMCs. All receptors derive from a man younger than 45 in good health and CMV-seropositive.

The chain combines TRBV4-1 with TRBJ2-1; a weak D match, TRBD2 (5 bases). V shed 8 bases and J shed 6 bases, with 17 bases lying between them. The CDR3 has 14 residues. Germline CDR1 MGHRA, CDR2 YSYEKL. The CDR3 protein is CASGGLAFVNEQFF. The CDR3, as DNA: TGCGCCAGCGGCGGGTTGGCATTCGTCAATGAGCAGTTCTTC.

This chain's CDR3 is CASSGVRSNTEAFF. In nucleotides, the CDR3 is TGTGCCAGCAGCGGGGTAAGGAGCAACACTGAAGCTTTCTTT. The V call is TRBV25-1, the J call TRBJ1-1; D remains unclear. The CDR3 has 14 amino acids. Trimming removed 6 bases from V and 2 bases from J, with 13 bases in between. Germline CDR1 MGHDK, CDR2 SYGVNS.